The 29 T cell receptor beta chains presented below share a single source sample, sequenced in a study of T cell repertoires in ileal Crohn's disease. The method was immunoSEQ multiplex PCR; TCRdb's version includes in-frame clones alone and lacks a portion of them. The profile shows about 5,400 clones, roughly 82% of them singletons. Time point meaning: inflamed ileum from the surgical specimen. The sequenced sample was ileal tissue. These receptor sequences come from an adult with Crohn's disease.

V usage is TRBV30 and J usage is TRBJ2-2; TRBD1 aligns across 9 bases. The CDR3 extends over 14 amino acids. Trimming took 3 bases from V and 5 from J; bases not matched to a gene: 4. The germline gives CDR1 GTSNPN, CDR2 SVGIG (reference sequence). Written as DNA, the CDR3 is TGTGCCTGGAGGGGGGACAGGGTAACCGGGGAGCTGTTTTTT. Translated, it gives CAWRGDRVTGELFF.

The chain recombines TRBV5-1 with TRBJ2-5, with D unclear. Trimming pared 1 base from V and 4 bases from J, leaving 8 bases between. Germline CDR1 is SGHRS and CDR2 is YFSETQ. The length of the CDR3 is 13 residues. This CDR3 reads CASSLYRVETQYF. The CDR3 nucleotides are TGCGCCAGCAGCTTGTATAGGGTAGAGACCCAGTACTTC.

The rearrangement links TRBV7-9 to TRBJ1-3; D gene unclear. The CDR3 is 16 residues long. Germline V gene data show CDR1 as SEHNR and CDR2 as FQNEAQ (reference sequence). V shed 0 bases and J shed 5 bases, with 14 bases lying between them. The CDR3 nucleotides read TGTGCCAGCAGCTTAGCGGGGAGTCGGATGAGAAACACCATATATTTT. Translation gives CASSLAGSRMRNTIYF.

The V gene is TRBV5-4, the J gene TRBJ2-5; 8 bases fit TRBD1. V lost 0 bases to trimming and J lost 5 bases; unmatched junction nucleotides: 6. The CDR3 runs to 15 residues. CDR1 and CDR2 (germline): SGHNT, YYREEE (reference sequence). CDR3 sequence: CASSLGRTGYETQYF. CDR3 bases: TGTGCCAGCAGCTTGGGTCGGACAGGGTACGAGACCCAGTACTTC. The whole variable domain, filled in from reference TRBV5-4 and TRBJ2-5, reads ETGVTQSPTHLIKTRGQQVTLRCSSQSGHNTVSWYQQALGQGPQFIFQYYREEENGRGNFPPRFSGLQFPNYSSELNVNALELDDSALYLCASSLGRTGYETQYFGPGTRLLVL.

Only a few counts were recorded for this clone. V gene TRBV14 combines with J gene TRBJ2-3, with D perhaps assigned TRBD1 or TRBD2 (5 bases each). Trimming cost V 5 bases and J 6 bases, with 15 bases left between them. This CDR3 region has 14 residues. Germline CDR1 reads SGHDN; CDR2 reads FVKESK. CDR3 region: CASSSDVWGDTQYF. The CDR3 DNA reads TGTGCCAGCAGCTCCGATGTCTGGGGGGATACGCAGTATTTT.

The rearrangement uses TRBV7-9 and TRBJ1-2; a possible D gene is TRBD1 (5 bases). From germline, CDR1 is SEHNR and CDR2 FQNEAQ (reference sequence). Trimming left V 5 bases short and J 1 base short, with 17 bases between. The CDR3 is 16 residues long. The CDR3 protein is CASSPSIQTDNYGYTF. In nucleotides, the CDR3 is TGTGCCAGCAGCCCCTCCATTCAGACAGATAACTATGGCTACACCTTC.

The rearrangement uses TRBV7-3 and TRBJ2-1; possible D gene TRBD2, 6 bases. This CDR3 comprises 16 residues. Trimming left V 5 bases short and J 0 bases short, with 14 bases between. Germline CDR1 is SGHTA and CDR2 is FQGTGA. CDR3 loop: CASSPSQLASYNEQFF. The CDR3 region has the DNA TGTGCCAGCAGCCCCAGCCAACTAGCCTCCTACAATGAGCAGTTCTTC.

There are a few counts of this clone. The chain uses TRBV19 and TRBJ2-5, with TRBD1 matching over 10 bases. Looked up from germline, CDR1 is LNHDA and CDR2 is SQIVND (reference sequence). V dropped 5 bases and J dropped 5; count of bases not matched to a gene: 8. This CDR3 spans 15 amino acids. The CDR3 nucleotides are TGTGCCAGTAGTCTCCGTCGGACAGGGGGGGAGACCCAGTACTTC. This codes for CASSLRRTGGETQYF.

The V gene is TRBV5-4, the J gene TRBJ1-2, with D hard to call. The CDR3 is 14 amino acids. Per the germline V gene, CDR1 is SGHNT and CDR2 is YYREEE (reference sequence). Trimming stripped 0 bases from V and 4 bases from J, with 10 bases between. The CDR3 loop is CASSLVSTGYGYTF. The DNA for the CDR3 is TGTGCCAGCAGCTTGGTATCGACCGGCTATGGCTACACCTTC.

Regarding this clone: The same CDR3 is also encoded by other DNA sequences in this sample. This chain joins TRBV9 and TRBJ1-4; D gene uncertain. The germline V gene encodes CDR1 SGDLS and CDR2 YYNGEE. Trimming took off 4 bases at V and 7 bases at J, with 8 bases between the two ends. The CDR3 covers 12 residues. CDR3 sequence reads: CASSLSGEKLFF. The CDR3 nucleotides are TGTGCCAGCAGCCTATCTGGTGAAAAACTGTTTTTT.

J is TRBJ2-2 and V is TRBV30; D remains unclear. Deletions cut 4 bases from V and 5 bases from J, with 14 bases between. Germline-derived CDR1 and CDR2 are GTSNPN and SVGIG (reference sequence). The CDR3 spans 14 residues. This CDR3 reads CAWTRMGLTGELFF. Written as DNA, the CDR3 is TGTGCCTGGACTAGGATGGGTTTAACCGGGGAGCTGTTTTTT. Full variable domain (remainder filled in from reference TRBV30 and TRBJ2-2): SQTIHQWPATLVQPVGSPLSLECTVEGTSNPNLYWYRQAAGRGLQLLFYSVGIGQISSEVPQNLSASRPQDRQFILSSKKLLLSDSGFYLCAWTRMGLTGELFFGEGSRLTVL.

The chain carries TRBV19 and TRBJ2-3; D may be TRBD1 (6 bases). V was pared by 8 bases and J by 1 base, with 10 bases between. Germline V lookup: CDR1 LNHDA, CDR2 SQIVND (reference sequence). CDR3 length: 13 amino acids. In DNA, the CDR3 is TGTGCCAGTCGGACAGCTGGCACAGATACGCAGTATTTT. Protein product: CASRTAGTDTQYF.

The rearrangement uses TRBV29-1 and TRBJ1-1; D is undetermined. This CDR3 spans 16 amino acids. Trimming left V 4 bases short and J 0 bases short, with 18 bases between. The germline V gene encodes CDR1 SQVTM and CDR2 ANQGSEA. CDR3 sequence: CSVARARTGMNTEAFF. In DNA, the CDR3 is TGCAGCGTTGCCCGGGCTCGGACGGGAATGAACACTGAAGCTTTCTTT. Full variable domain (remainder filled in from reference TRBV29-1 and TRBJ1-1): SAVISQKPSRDICQRGTSLTIQCQVDSQVTMMFWYRQQPGQSLTLIATANQGSEATYESGFVIDKFPISRPNLTFSTLTVSNMSPEDSSIYLCSVARARTGMNTEAFFGQGTRLTVV.

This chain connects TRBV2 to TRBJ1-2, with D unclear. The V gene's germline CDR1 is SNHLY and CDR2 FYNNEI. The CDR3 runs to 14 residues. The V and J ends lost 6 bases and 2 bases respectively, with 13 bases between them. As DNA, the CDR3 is TGTGCCAGCAGAGTAAGGACTGGCAACTATGGCTACACCTTC. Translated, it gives CASRVRTGNYGYTF.

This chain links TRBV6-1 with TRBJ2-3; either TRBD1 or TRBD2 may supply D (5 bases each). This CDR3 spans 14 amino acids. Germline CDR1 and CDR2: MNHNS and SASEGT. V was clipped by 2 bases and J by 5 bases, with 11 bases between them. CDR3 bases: TGTGCCAGCAGTGAACTGGGGACGGGAGATACGCAGTATTTT. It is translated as CASSELGTGDTQYF.

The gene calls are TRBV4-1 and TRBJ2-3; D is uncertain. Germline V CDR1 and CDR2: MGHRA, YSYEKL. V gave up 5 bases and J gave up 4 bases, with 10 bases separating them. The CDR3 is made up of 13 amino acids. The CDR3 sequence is CASSSMPSDTQYF. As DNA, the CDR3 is TGCGCCAGCAGCTCGATGCCGTCAGATACGCAGTATTTT.

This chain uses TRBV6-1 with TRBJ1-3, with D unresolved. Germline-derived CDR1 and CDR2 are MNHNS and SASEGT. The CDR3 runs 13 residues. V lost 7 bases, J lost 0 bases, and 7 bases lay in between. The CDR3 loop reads CASIVDSGNTIYF. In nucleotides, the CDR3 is TGTGCCAGCATTGTAGACTCTGGAAACACCATATATTTT.

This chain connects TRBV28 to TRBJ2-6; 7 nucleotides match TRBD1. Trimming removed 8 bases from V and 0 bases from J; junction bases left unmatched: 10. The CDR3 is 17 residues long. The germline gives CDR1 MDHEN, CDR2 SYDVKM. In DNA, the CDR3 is TGTGCCAGCTTTTCGTCGACAGGGAACTCTGGGGCCAACGTCCTGACTTTC. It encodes CASFSSTGNSGANVLTF.

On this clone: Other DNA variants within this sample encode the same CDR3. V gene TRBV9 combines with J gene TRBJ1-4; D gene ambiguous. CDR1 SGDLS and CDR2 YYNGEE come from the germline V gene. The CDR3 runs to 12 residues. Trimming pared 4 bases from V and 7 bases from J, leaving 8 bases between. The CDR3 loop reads CASSLSGEKLFF. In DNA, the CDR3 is TGTGCCAGCAGCCTGAGTGGTGAAAAACTGTTTTTT.

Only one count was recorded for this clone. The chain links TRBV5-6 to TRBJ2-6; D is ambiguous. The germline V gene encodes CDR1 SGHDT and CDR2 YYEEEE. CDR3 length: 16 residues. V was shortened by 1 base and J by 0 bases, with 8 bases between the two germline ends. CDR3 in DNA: TGTGCCAGCAGCTTGTTCTGGATCTCTGGGGCCAACGTCCTGACTTTC. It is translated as CASSLFWISGANVLTF.

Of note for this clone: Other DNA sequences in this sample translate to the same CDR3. CDR3 DNA: TGTGCCAGCAGCCGGGACCAGACAGATACGCAGTATTTT. This codes for CASSRDQTDTQYF. The gene calls are TRBV11-2 and TRBJ2-3, with D possibly called TRBD1 or TRBD2 (5 bases each). The CDR3 contains 13 residues. Trimming took off 5 bases at V and 3 bases at J, with 9 bases between the two ends. Germline loops: CDR1 SGHAT, CDR2 FQNNGV.

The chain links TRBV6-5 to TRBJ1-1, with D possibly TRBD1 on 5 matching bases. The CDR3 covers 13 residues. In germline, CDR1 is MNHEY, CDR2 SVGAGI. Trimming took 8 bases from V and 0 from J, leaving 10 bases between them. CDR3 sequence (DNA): TGTGCCAGCCGACAGCTCATGAACACTGAAGCTTTCTTT. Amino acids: CASRQLMNTEAFF.

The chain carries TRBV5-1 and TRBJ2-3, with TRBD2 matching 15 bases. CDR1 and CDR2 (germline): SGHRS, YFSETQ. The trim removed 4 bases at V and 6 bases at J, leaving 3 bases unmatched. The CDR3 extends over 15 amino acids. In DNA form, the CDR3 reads TGCGCCAGCAGCGTCGGACTAGCGGGAGGGGATACGCAGTATTTT. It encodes CASSVGLAGGDTQYF.

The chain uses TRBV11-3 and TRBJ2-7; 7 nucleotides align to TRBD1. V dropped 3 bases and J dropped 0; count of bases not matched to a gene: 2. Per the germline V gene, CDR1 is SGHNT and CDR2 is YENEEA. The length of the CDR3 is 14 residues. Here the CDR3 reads CASSLGQSSYEQYF. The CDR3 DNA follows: TGTGCCAGCAGCTTGGGACAGAGCTCCTACGAGCAGTACTTC.

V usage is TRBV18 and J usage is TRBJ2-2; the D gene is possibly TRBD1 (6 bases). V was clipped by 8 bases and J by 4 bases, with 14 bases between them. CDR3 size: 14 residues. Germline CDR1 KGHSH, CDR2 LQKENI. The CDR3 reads CASHPPRGTGELFF. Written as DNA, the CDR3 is TGTGCCAGCCATCCTCCCAGGGGCACCGGGGAGCTGTTTTTT.

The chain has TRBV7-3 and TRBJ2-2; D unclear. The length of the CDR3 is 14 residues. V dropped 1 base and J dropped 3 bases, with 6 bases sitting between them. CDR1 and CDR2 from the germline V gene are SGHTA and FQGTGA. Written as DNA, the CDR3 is TGTGCCAGCAGCTTAAGCAGATACACCGGGGAGCTGTTTTTT. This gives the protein CASSLSRYTGELFF.

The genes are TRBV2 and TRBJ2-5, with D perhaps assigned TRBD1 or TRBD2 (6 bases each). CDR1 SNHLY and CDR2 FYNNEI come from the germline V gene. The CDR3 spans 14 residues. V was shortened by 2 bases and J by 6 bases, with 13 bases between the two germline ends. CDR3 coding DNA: TGTGCCAGCAGTGAACTGCAGGGGAGGCAGACCCAGTACTTC. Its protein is CASSELQGRQTQYF.

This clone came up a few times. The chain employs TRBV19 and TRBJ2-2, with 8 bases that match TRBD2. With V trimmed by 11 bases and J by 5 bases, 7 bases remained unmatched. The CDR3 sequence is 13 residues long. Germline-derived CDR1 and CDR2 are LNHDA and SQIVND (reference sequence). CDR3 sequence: CALLAERTGELFF. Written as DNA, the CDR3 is TGTGCCCTACTAGCGGAGAGGACCGGGGAGCTGTTTTTT.

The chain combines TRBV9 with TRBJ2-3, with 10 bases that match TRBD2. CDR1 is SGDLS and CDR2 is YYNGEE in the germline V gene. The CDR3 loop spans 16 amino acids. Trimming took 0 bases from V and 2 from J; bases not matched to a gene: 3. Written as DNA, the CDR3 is TGTGCCAGCAGCGTAGGGCTAGCGGGGGTCACAGATACGCAGTATTTT. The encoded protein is CASSVGLAGVTDTQYF.